These 29 T cell receptor beta chains share one sample of origin, sequenced in a study of technical replicates of blood from a handful of donors. Sequencing used immunoSEQ multiplex PCR; TCRdb keeps in-frame clones, though not all of them. The data hold about 62,000 clones, with 70% to 90% observed a single time. Source material: PBMCs. These receptors all stem from a human donor in good health. Some clones in this sample may be carry-over from other donors' samples.

The V call is TRBV7-3, the J call TRBJ2-3, with 9 positions matching TRBD2. The J segment lost 4 bases and the V segment lost 2 bases, leaving 4 bases of the junction unmatched. CDR3 size: 15 residues. Germline V gene data show CDR1 as SGHTA and CDR2 as FQGTGA. CDR3 in DNA: TGTGCCAGCAGCTTAGTTGCGGGAGGGGCAGATACGCAGTATTTT. Protein product: CASSLVAGGADTQYF.

J is TRBJ2-1 and V is TRBV7-6; D gene ambiguous. CDR3 length equals 16 residues. The ends were cut back, 5 bases at V and 0 bases at J, with 14 bases in the middle. Germline V lookup: CDR1 SGHVS, CDR2 FNYEAQ. The CDR3 bases are TGTGCCAGCAGCCCGTTTGGTCCCGGCTCCTACAATGAGCAGTTCTTC. It yields the protein CASSPFGPGSYNEQFF.

The chain employs TRBV30 and TRBJ2-5, with D perhaps matching TRBD2 (5 bases). This CDR3 has 14 amino acids. Trimming took 1 base from V and 1 from J, leaving 10 bases between them. The germline V gene has CDR1 GTSNPN and CDR2 SVGIG (reference sequence). Here the CDR3 DNA reads TGTGCCTGGAGTGAAGTAGCGCTCCAAGAGACCCAGTACTTC. Its protein is CAWSEVALQETQYF.

On this clone itself: One end of the junction varies from germline; a read error may be responsible. V and J are TRBV6-1 and TRBJ2-2; D uncertain. Per the germline V gene, CDR1 is MNHNS and CDR2 is SASEGT. CDR3 length: 15 amino acids. The CDR3 DNA reads TGTGCCAGCAGCGAAGGATGGAGTGGCACCGGGGAGCTGTTTTTT. It specifies CASSEGWSGTGELFF.

The chain couples TRBV6-5 to TRBJ2-7, with 10 bases aligning to TRBD1. The CDR3 runs 14 residues. The V gene's germline CDR1 is MNHEY and CDR2 SVGAGI. The ends lost 2 bases at V and 2 bases at J; junction bases unmatched: 0. The CDR3 loop is CASSYGQGAYEQYF. The DNA for the CDR3 is TGTGCCAGCAGTTACGGACAGGGGGCCTACGAGCAGTACTTC.

As for this clone: Other DNA variants within this sample encode the same CDR3. This chain uses TRBV18 with TRBJ2-7, with TRBD2 identical over 12 bases. Germline assignment: CDR1 KGHSH and CDR2 LQKENI. The trim removed 2 bases at V and 4 bases at J, leaving 0 bases unmatched. This CDR3 contains 14 residues. The CDR3 protein is CASSPGTSGYEQYF. CDR3 nucleotides: TGTGCCAGCTCACCAGGGACTAGCGGGTACGAGCAGTACTTC.

V gene TRBV19 combines with J gene TRBJ1-2; tentatively, D is TRBD1 (5 bases). The length of the CDR3 is 14 residues. Per the germline V gene, CDR1 is LNHDA and CDR2 is SQIVND (reference sequence). Between the trimmed V and J ends, which lost 5 bases and 4 bases, there was a span of 14 bases. The CDR3: CASSVYGTRYGYTF. The DNA for the CDR3 is TGTGCCAGTAGTGTATACGGGACTCGCTATGGCTACACCTTC. The full variable domain, rest sourced from reference TRBV19 and TRBJ1-2, is DGGITQSPKYLFRKEGQNVTLSCEQNLNHDAMYWYRQDPGQGLRLIYYSQIVNDFQKGDIAEGYSVSREKKESFPLTVTSAQKNPTAFYLCASSVYGTRYGYTFGSGTRLTVV.

The chain is built from TRBV7-6 and TRBJ2-2; 10 positions match TRBD2. Germline V gene lookup returns CDR1 SGHVS and CDR2 FNYEAQ. V lost 2 bases and J lost 4; bases outside the gene matches: 7. This CDR3 has 17 amino acids. As DNA, the CDR3 is TGTGCCAGCAGCTTACTAGCGGGGGCCGGGTCCACCGGGGAGCTGTTTTTT. Residues: CASSLLAGAGSTGELFF.

The chain employs TRBV14 and TRBJ1-1, with D possibly being TRBD1 (5 bases). CDR3 length equals 14 residues. The V end lost 7 bases, the J end lost 5 bases, and 17 bases lay between the germline ends. CDR1 is SGHDN, CDR2 FVKESK, per germline. CDR3: CASTLLQEGTEAFF. CDR3 nucleotide sequence: TGTGCCAGCACCCTATTACAGGAGGGTACTGAAGCTTTCTTT.

The V and J genes are TRBV27 and TRBJ2-7, with 9 bases fitting TRBD1. This CDR3 has 12 amino acids. CDR1 is MNHEY, CDR2 SMNVEV, per germline (reference sequence). The V segment lost 8 bases and the J segment 5 bases; nucleotides outside the gene matches: 4. The CDR3 is CASGYRGHEQYF. The CDR3 DNA reads TGTGCCAGCGGGTACAGGGGGCACGAGCAGTACTTC.

This clone was detected once. V and J are TRBV6-6 and TRBJ2-1, with D tentatively TRBD1 (5 bases). The CDR3 contains 14 residues. The germline gives CDR1 MNHNY, CDR2 SVGAGI (reference sequence). V lost 2 bases and J lost 3, with 8 bases in between. In nucleotides, the CDR3 is TGTGCCAGCAGTTACGCCGACAGCTACAATGAGCAGTTCTTC. Residues: CASSYADSYNEQFF.

The CDR3 region is CASSLGTGLNTEAFF. For the CDR3, the DNA is TGCGCCAGCAGCTTGGGGACAGGGTTGAACACTGAAGCTTTCTTT. The chain recombines TRBV5-1 with TRBJ1-1; 8 nucleotides line up with TRBD1. The J segment lost 0 bases and the V segment lost 0 bases, leaving 1 base of the junction unmatched. The CDR3 is made up of 15 amino acids. Germline V gene sequence: CDR1 SGHRS, CDR2 YFSETQ.

CDR3 region: CAIRGGRANEQFF. The CDR3 bases are TGTGCCATCCGAGGGGGGAGGGCAAATGAGCAGTTCTTC. This chain uses TRBV10-3 with TRBJ2-1; D is possibly TRBD2 (7 bases). V was shortened by 8 bases and J by 7 bases, with 15 bases between the two germline ends. The CDR3 loop spans 13 amino acids. CDR1 ENHRY and CDR2 SYGVKD come from the germline V gene.

V is TRBV7-9 and J is TRBJ1-5; D perhaps matches TRBD1 (5 bases). The ends were cut back, 1 base at V and 11 bases at J, with 15 bases in the middle. The CDR3 spans 14 residues. The germline V gene encodes CDR1 SEHNR and CDR2 FQNEAQ (reference sequence). The CDR3 DNA follows: TGTGCCAGCAGCTTAGATGGAGGCGGGGGAACCCAGCATTTT. Translated: CASSLDGGGGTQHF.

The chain has TRBV2 and TRBJ1-2; the D is unclear. V was shortened by 0 bases and J by 8 bases, with 4 bases between the two germline ends. Germline V gene sequence: CDR1 SNHLY, CDR2 FYNNEI. This CDR3 is 11 amino acids long. CDR3 in amino acids: CASSEAGGYTF. DNA of the CDR3: TGTGCCAGCAGTGAAGCGGGCGGCTACACCTTC.

V is TRBV7-2 and J is TRBJ2-7; no reliable D call. The germline V gene encodes CDR1 SGHTA and CDR2 FQGNSA. V was clipped by 5 bases and J by 3 bases, with 5 bases between them. The CDR3 runs to 11 residues. The CDR3 DNA is TGTGCCAGCAGCCCCCGCTACGAGCAGTACTTC. It yields the protein CASSPRYEQYF.

In its sample, this clone was seen many times. The chain carries TRBV15 and TRBJ1-1; TRBD1 agrees at 7 bases. The CDR3 length is 15 residues. Unmatched junction bases numbered 9, after V lost 5 bases and J lost 3 bases. Germline-derived CDR1 and CDR2 are LNHNV and YYDKDF (reference sequence). The CDR3 here is CATSGLTGRYTEAFF. The CDR3 region has the DNA TGTGCCACCAGCGGCCTGACAGGGCGATACACTGAAGCTTTCTTT.

The rearrangement links TRBV6-1 to TRBJ1-2; 7 bases match TRBD1. Germline CDR1 is MNHNS and CDR2 is SASEGT. V lost 5 bases and J lost 7; bases outside the gene matches: 10. This CDR3 spans 14 amino acids. The CDR3 is CASSSSGQGGGYTF. Written as DNA, the CDR3 is TGTGCCAGCAGTTCTTCTGGGCAGGGGGGTGGCTACACCTTC.

This chain joins TRBV5-4 and TRBJ2-3; 9 positions agree with TRBD1. The V gene's germline CDR1 is SGHNT and CDR2 YYREEE (reference sequence). This CDR3 comprises 16 residues. The ends lost 4 bases at V and 9 bases at J; junction bases unmatched: 15. In DNA form, the CDR3 reads TGTGCCAGCAGCCCAGCGAGGGACAGGGCATTGGGCACGCAGTATTTT. Amino acid sequence: CASSPARDRALGTQYF.

This chain connects TRBV5-1 to TRBJ2-7; D is undetermined. Between the trimmed V and J ends, which lost 5 bases and 4 bases, there was a span of 13 bases. This CDR3 comprises 13 residues. Looked up from germline, CDR1 is SGHRS and CDR2 is YFSETQ. The CDR3 loop reads CASRVDAEYEQYF. Here the CDR3 DNA reads TGCGCCAGCAGGGTCGATGCGGAATACGAGCAGTACTTC.

The chain uses TRBV18 and TRBJ2-7; D gene uncertain. Germline CDR1 reads KGHSH; CDR2 reads LQKENI. Trimming removed 0 bases from V and 3 bases from J, with 9 bases in between. CDR3 length equals 14 residues. The CDR3 reads CASSPPSQIYEQYF. The CDR3 DNA reads TGTGCCAGCTCACCACCGTCCCAGATCTACGAGCAGTACTTC.

This clone appeared a single time. The V and J genes are TRBV19 and TRBJ2-1, with 10 positions matching TRBD1. CDR1 is LNHDA, CDR2 SQIVND, per germline (reference sequence). This CDR3 comprises 13 residues. V lost 6 bases, J lost 10 bases, and 6 bases stayed unmatched. The DNA of the CDR3 is TGTGCCAGTAGGGCGACAGGGGGCAGGGAGCAGTTCTTC. It specifies CASRATGGREQFF.

V gene TRBV2 combines with J gene TRBJ2-1; D perhaps matches TRBD2 (5 bases). Trimming pared 7 bases from V and 0 bases from J, leaving 10 bases between. Looked up from germline, CDR1 is SNHLY and CDR2 is FYNNEI. CDR3 length: 14 amino acids. Here the CDR3 reads CASKSGSSYNEQFF. CDR3 nucleotide sequence: TGTGCCAGCAAGAGCGGCAGCTCCTACAATGAGCAGTTCTTC.

The chain joins TRBV29-1 to TRBJ2-3; 7 nucleotides match TRBD2. There are 13 residues in the CDR3. The V gene's germline CDR1 is SQVTM and CDR2 ANQGSEA. Losses at the gene ends were 4 bases for V and 8 bases for J; bases not matched to a gene: 9. Here the CDR3 DNA reads TGCAGCGTTGTCGGACTAGAATGGGGTACGCAGTATTTT. Translation gives CSVVGLEWGTQYF.

This clone is a singleton in its sample. The rearrangement links TRBV5-5 to TRBJ1-2; D unresolved. Germline loops: CDR1 SGHKS, CDR2 YYEKEE (reference sequence). V was pared by 5 bases and J by 8 bases, with 19 bases between. The length of the CDR3 is 14 residues. As DNA, the CDR3 is TGTGCCAGCAGGGATCAAGGAGTCTCTCGGGGCTACACCTTC. Translated, it gives CASRDQGVSRGYTF.

This clone was detected only a few times. The V gene is TRBV25-1, the J gene TRBJ1-1; a possible D gene is TRBD1 (5 bases). The CDR3 covers 15 residues. Germline CDR1 is MGHDK and CDR2 is SYGVNS. Between the trimmed V and J ends, which lost 1 base and 4 bases, there was a span of 13 bases. DNA of the CDR3: TGTGCCAGCAGTGAATCGGCTCAGGGAGGCACTGAAGCTTTCTTT. It is translated as CASSESAQGGTEAFF.

The rearrangement joins TRBV4-2 to TRBJ2-7; TRBD2 aligns across 9 bases. After removal of 0 bases from V and 1 base from J, the junction contained 22 bases not matched to a gene. The CDR3 extends over 22 amino acids. CDR1 is LGHNA and CDR2 is YNFKEQ in the germline V gene. Here the CDR3 DNA reads TGTGCCAGCAGCCAAGACCCCCCCGGGGCGGGATTGGCGGGAGGGGTGTCCTACGAGCAGTACTTC. Its translation is CASSQDPPGAGLAGGVSYEQYF.

The chain recombines TRBV7-2 with TRBJ2-5; 8 bases fit TRBD2. Trimming cost V 1 base and J 7 bases; bases outside gene matches: 8. The germline V gene encodes CDR1 SGHTA and CDR2 FQGNSA. The CDR3 consists of 15 residues. CDR3 protein: CASSLDPGGVGTQYF. The CDR3 DNA reads TGTGCCAGCAGCTTAGATCCCGGGGGGGTGGGGACCCAGTACTTC.

The chain carries TRBV19 and TRBJ2-7, with TRBD1 as a possible D gene (5 bases). Trimming pared 1 base from V and 4 bases from J, leaving 11 bases between. The germline CDR1 and CDR2 sequences are LNHDA and SQIVND (reference sequence). The CDR3 spans 14 residues. The CDR3 region has the DNA TGTGCCAGTAGTATAGCATCAGGGTTTTACGAGCAGTACTTC. Its protein is CASSIASGFYEQYF. The whole variable domain, filled in from reference TRBV19 and TRBJ2-7, reads DGGITQSPKYLFRKEGQNVTLSCEQNLNHDAMYWYRQDPGQGLRLIYYSQIVNDFQKGDIAEGYSVSREKKESFPLTVTSAQKNPTAFYLCASSIASGFYEQYFGPGTRLTVT.